This T cell receptor (beta chain) was identified in a study of blood T cell repertoires in COVID-19 (TCRdb year 2020). As for the study more broadly: Samples from collaborators originated in the United States, Italy and Spain and spanned both the acute and convalescent phases of COVID-19. The material from the prospective study consisted of cDNA or gDNA derived from T cells, B-cell-depleted T cells, or PBMCs. The dataset comprised deeply sampled blood TCRbeta repertoires from subjects exposed to, actively infected with, or recovered from COVID-19. The repertoires were released in a freely available public database meant as a resource for research on the immune response to SARS-CoV-2. The samples were drawn from two sources: the first 160 participants of the ongoing ImmuneRACE study, and some 1,300 subjects contributed by 6 global collaborators. Sample metadata almost always included a de-identified subject ID, COVID-19 status, age in years and sex. Where available, HLA class I and class II types were taken from metadata supplied by the sample provider and were not determined by assay-based typing.

V is cut back by 0 bases and J by 5 bases, with 7 bases in the junction unmatched. The CDR3 has 16 amino acids, counting the end cysteine and phenylalanine. Just CDR3 DNA is preserved here, 48 bases in frame from base 1. From a lookup of the germline V gene, CDR1 and CDR2 are WSHSY and SAAADI. Here is what the overall study found, with its caveats: The quantity of clinical and demographic metadata differed by source and by participant and was supplied without curation.

In Seattle, one collaborating source enrolled patients while the infection was active and tracked those patients longitudinally over the course of disease. Each collaborating institution followed its own protocols to collect whole blood in K2EDTA tubes. For TCRbeta analysis, collaborators shipped samples as frozen whole blood, isolated PBMCs, or DNA extracted from either of those sample types. TCRbeta CDR3 regions were amplified from genomic DNA by means of the immunoSEQ Assay, a bias-controlled multiplex PCR. Turning to the authors' computational methods: The number of nucleated cells in each sample was estimated from the amplification of reference gene primers within the assay. Sequence reads were collapsed and filtered to measure the absolute abundance of every unique TCRbeta CDR3 rearrangement. Productive Simpson clonality was computed per sample as the square root of Simpson's diversity index over productive rearrangements. Not all clones reach the TCRdb copy of this immuneACCESS table, which keeps in-frame sequences only. Checked studies attribute under half of the gap to unresolved V genes and leave the rest unexplained. Clone size and the V and J calls come from that table; the DNA yielded D and trimming. In all, the sample holds approximately 350,000 clones, and around nine tenths of those were seen once. The ten largest clones capture 6% to 8.5% of the sample.

Remarks on this clone: No antigen is known for it. No qualities accompany the bases; no much larger clone lies one base away.

Sequenced material: peripheral blood. Here the chain combines TRBV10-2 and TRBJ2-1; TRBD1 fits 7 bases in the junction. This TCR derives from a woman in her sixties or seventies with COVID-19, enrolled during active disease. The DNA reads TGCGCCAGCAGTGAGTCAGTGAGGGGGCGCCACAATGAGCAGTTCTTC. Translated, it gives CASSESVRGRHNEQFF.